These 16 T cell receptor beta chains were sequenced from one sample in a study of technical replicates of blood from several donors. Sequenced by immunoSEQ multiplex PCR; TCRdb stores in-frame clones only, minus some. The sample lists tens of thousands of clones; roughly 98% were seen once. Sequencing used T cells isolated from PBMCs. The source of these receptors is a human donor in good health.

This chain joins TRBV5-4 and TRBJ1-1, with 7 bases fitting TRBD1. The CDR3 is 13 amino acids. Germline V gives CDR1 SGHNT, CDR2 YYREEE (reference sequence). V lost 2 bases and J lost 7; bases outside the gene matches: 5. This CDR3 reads CASSFGTANEAFF. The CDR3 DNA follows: TGTGCCAGCAGCTTCGGGACAGCTAATGAAGCTTTCTTT.

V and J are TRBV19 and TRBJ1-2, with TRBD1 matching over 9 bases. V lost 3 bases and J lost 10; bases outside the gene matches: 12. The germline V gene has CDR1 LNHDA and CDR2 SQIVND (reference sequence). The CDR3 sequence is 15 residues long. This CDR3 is CASSMTHGDREYYTF. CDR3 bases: TGTGCCAGTAGTATGACCCACGGGGACAGGGAGTACTACACCTTC.

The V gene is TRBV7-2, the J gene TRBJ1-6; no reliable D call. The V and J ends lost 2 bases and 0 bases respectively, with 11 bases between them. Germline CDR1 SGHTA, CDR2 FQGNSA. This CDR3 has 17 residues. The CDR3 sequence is CASSLLRESSYNSPLHF. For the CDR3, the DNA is TGTGCCAGCAGCTTACTAAGGGAGAGCTCCTATAATTCACCCCTCCACTTT.

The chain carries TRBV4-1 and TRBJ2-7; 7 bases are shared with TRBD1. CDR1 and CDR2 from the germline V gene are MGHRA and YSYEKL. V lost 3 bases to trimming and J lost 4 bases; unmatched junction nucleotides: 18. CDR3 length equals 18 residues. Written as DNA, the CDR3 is TGCGCCAGCAGCCAGGAGATGACGACAGGGAATGGAGGATACGAGCAGTACTTC. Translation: CASSQEMTTGNGGYEQYF.

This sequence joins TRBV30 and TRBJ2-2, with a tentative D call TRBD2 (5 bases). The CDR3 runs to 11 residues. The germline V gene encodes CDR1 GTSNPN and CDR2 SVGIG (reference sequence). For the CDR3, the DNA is TGTGCTCGGTCGGGGTCCGGGGAGCTGTTTTTT. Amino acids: CARSGSGELFF.

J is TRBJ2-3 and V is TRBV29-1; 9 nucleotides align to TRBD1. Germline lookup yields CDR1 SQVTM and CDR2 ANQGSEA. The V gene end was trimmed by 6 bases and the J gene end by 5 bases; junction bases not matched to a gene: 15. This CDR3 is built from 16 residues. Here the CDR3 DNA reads TGCAGCGTCGAACTTTCCTGGGACAGGGAGATAGATACGCAGTATTTT. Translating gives CSVELSWDREIDTQYF.

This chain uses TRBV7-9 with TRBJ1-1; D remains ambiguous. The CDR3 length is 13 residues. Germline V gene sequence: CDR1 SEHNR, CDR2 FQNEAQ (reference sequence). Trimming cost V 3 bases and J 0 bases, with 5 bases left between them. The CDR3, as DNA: TGTGCCAGCAGCTTTCAGATGAACACTGAAGCTTTCTTT. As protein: CASSFQMNTEAFF.

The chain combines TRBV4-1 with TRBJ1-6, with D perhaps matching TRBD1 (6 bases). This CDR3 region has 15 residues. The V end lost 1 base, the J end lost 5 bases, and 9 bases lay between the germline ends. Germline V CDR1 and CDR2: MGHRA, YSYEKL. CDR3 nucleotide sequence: TGCGCCAGCAGCCAAGCAAGACAGGATAATTCACCCCTCCACTTT. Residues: CASSQARQDNSPLHF.

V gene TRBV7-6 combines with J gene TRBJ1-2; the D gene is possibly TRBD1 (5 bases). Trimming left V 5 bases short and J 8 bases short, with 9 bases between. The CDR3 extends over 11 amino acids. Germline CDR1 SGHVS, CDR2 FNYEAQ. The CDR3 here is CASSGGRGYTF. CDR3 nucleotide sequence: TGTGCCAGCAGCGGGGGGAGGGGCTACACCTTC.

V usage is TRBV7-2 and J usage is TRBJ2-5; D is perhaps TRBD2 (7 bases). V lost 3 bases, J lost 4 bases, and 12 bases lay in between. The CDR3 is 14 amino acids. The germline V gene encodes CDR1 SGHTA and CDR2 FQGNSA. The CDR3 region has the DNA TGTGCCAGCAGCTTCGCGGGGGCCAGAGAGACCCAGTACTTC. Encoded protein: CASSFAGARETQYF.

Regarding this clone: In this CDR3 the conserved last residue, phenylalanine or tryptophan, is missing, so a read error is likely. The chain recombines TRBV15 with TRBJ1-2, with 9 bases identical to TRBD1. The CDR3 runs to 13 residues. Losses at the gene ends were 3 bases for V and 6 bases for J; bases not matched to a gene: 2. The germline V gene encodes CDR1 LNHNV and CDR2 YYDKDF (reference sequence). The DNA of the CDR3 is TGTGCCACCAGCAGTCGACAGGGGGATGGCTACACCCTC. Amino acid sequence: CATSSRQGDGYTL.

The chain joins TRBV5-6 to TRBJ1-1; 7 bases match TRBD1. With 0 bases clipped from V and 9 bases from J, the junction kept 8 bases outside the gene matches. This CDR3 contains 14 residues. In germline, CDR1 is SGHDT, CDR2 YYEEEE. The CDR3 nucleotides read TGTGCCAGCAGCTTGGCGGCAGGGGGGCTCAAAGCTTTCTTT. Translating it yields CASSLAAGGLKAFF.

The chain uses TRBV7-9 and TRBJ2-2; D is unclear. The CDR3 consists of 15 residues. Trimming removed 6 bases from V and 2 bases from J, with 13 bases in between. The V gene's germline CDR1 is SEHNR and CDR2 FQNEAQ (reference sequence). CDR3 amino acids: CASRFETYNTGELFF. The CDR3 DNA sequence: TGTGCCAGCAGGTTCGAAACATACAACACCGGGGAGCTGTTTTTT.

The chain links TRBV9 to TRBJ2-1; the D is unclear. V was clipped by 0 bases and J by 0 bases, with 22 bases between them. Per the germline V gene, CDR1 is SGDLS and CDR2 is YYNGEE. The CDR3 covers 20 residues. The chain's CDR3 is CASSVDWRGSLSSSYNEQFF. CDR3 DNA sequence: TGTGCCAGCAGCGTAGATTGGAGAGGCAGCCTCAGTTCCTCCTACAATGAGCAGTTCTTC.

CDR3 residues: CASSPTGAGDSYEQYF. The CDR3 DNA follows: TGTGCCAGCTCACCCACAGGGGCAGGGGACAGCTACGAGCAGTACTTC. The chain is built from TRBV18 and TRBJ2-7, with 7 nucleotides matching TRBD1. The CDR3 covers 16 residues. Germline V lookup: CDR1 KGHSH, CDR2 LQKENI. Germline trimming cut 3 bases from V and 3 bases from J; bases unmatched to any gene: 11.

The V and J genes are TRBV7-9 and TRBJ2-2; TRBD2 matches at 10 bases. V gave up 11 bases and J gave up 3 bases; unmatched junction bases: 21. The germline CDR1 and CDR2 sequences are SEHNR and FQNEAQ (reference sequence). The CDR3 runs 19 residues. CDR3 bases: TGTGCCTTTCCTACAGGGGAGTTAAGGACTAGCGGTTACACCGGGGAGCTGTTTTTT. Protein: CAFPTGELRTSGYTGELFF. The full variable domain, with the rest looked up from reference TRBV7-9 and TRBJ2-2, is DTGVSQNPRHKITKRGQNVTFRCDPISEHNRLYWYRQTLGQGPEFLTYFQNEAQLEKSRLLSDRFSAERPKGSFSTLEIQRTEQGDSAMYLCAFPTGELRTSGYTGELFFGEGSRLTVL.